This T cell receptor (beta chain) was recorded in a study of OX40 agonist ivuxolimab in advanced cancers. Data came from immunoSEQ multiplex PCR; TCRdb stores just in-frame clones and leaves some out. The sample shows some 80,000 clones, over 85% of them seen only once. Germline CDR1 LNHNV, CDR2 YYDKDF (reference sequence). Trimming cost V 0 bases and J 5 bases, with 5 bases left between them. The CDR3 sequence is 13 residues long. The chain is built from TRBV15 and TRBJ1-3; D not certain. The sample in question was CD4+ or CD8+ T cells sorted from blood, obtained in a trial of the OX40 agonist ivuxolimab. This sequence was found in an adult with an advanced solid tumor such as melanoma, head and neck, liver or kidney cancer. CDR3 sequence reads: CATSRDRRNTIYF. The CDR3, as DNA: TGTGCCACCAGCAGAGATCGTCGAAACACCATATATTTT. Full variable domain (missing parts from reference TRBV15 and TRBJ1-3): DAMVIQNPRYQVTQFGKPVTLSCSQTLNHNVMYWYQQKSSQAPKLLFHYYDKDFNNEADTPDNFQSRRPNTSFCFLDIRSPGLGDTAMYLCATSRDRRNTIYFGEGSWLTVV.